This TCR beta chain emerged from a study of T cell responses to AZD1222 COVID-19 vaccine. The study's findings and limits: Clonal diversity was possibly underestimated, and the donors were mostly white British, with more females. Unmutated regions of variants are reportedly targeted by nearly half of spike-specific TCRs.

Libraries were prepared by immunoSEQ multiplex PCR; TCRdb keeps only in-frame clonotypes and omits some of them. The sample records 150,000 or so clones, 91% being singletons. CDR3 size: 15 residues. The germline V and J ends were trimmed by 4 bases and 8 bases, with 21 bases remaining between them. CDR1 is SGDLS, CDR2 YYNGEE, per germline. Points on this clone: The antigen is undetermined.

This sequence joins TRBV9 and TRBJ1-2, with D tentatively TRBD1 (5 bases). The origin of this receptor is an adult in good health. The source material was peripheral blood, sampled on day 0 of AZD1222 vaccination. The CDR3 reads CASSPGSDRSKGYTF. The CDR3 DNA reads TGTGCCAGCAGCCCCGGATCTGACAGATCGAAAGGCTACACCTTC.